The T cell receptor (beta chain) described here comes from a study of blood T cell repertoires in COVID-19. Study-wide context: The study drew acute and convalescent COVID-19 samples from the United States, Italy and Spain. From T cells, B-cell-depleted T cells, or PBMCs came the material, which was cDNA or gDNA.

In the study's own analysis: For nucleated cells, counts were estimated from reference gene primer amplification. Sequencing used immunoSEQ multiplex PCR; TCRdb keeps in-frame clones, though not all of them. The DNA gave D and trimming, while V, J and clone size come from that table. The sample lists about 250,000 clones; 70% to 90% were seen once. V was cut by 7 bases and J by 4 bases, with 13 bases left in between. Germline V gene sequence: CDR1 SEHNR, CDR2 FQNEAQ (reference sequence). CDR3 length: 13 amino acids. The source is a man younger than 35 with active or convalescent COVID-19. The chain links TRBV7-9 to TRBJ1-1; D might be TRBD1 (6 bases). Sequences were obtained from peripheral blood. DNA of the CDR3: TGTGCCAGCACTTTAACAGGGACCACTGAAGCTTTCTTT. Its translation: CASTLTGTTEAFF.